This passage covers 10 T cell receptor beta chains from one sample sequenced in a study of cytomegalovirus exposure and HLA in healthy donors. Sequencing used immunoSEQ multiplex PCR; TCRdb keeps in-frame clones, though not all of them. This sample has around 190,000 clones; about 85% occur once, and the top ten carry roughly 15%. Sequenced input: PBMCs. Receptor source: a man younger than 30 in good health and CMV-seropositive.

The CDR3 DNA reads as TGTGCCAGCGTCGGGGGGGCTTGGGACGAGCAGTACTTC. As protein: CASVGGAWDEQYF. The chain carries TRBV7-6 and TRBJ2-7; 8 nucleotides match TRBD2. The CDR3 sequence is 13 residues long. V was pared by 8 bases and J by 5 bases, with 8 bases of the junction left unmatched. The V gene's germline CDR1 is SGHVS and CDR2 FNYEAQ.

The chain carries TRBV10-3 and TRBJ2-4, with D tentatively TRBD2 (7 bases). This CDR3 is built from 20 residues. V lost 8 bases to trimming and J lost 0 bases, with 29 bases between them. Germline V gives CDR1 ENHRY, CDR2 SYGVKD. This CDR3 is CAIGLGKRDKTSVAKNIQYF. DNA of the CDR3: TGTGCCATCGGACTTGGGAAGCGGGACAAAACCTCCGTAGCCAAAAACATTCAGTACTTC.

The chain combines TRBV10-1 with TRBJ2-7; 9 bases match TRBD2. The V gene end was trimmed by 0 bases and the J gene end by 6 bases; junction bases not matched to a gene: 9. CDR3 size: 16 residues. Germline CDR1 WNHNN, CDR2 SYGVQD (reference sequence). CDR3 DNA sequence: TGCGCCAGCAGTGAGTCGAGCGGGGGGTCACCGCCCGAGCAGTACTTC. This gives the protein CASSESSGGSPPEQYF.

The J gene is TRBJ2-3, the V gene TRBV5-1; D possibly corresponds to TRBD1 (6 bases). V gave up 0 bases and J gave up 1 base, with 9 bases separating them. Germline V lookup: CDR1 SGHRS, CDR2 YFSETQ. The CDR3 consists of 15 residues. The CDR3 DNA follows: TGCGCCAGCAGCTTGGCAGGGACACGCACAGATACGCAGTATTTT. Protein: CASSLAGTRTDTQYF.

This clone has more than one count but fewer than ten. The chain links TRBV9 to TRBJ2-2; maybe TRBD1 (6 bases). Per germline, CDR1 SGDLS and CDR2 YYNGEE. Trimming pared 4 bases from V and 0 bases from J, leaving 10 bases between. This CDR3 comprises 15 residues. The CDR3 region is CASSPQGTNTGELFF. The CDR3 region has the DNA TGTGCCAGCAGCCCCCAGGGGACGAACACCGGGGAGCTGTTTTTT.

V and J are TRBV4-1 and TRBJ1-2; 7 positions match TRBD1. Germline loops: CDR1 MGHRA, CDR2 YSYEKL. The length of the CDR3 is 14 residues. V lost 1 base to trimming and J lost 8 bases; unmatched junction nucleotides: 7. The CDR3 DNA follows: TGCGCCAGCAGCCAAGGACAGGGATCGGGAGGCTACACCTTC. This gives the protein CASSQGQGSGGYTF.

This rearrangement joins TRBV6-6 to TRBJ1-2; 8 bases fit TRBD1. Germline V gene sequence: CDR1 MNHNY, CDR2 SVGAGI (reference sequence). The V and J ends lost 0 bases and 7 bases, in that order; junction bases with no gene match: 7. This CDR3 comprises 15 residues. CDR3 sequence: CASSYSGTDRGGYTF. The CDR3 DNA reads TGTGCCAGCAGTTACTCGGGGACCGACAGGGGTGGCTACACCTTC.

This rearrangement joins TRBV6-4 to TRBJ2-3; 10 nucleotides match TRBD2. CDR1 is MRHNA, CDR2 SNTAGT, per germline. The CDR3 runs to 14 residues. The trim removed 3 bases at V and 4 bases at J, leaving 1 base unmatched. The CDR3, as DNA: TGTGCCAGCAGTGAAAGCGGGGGGGCAGATACGCAGTATTTT. It yields the protein CASSESGGADTQYF.

This chain uses TRBV5-4 with TRBJ1-4; D call uncertain. CDR1 is SGHNT and CDR2 is YYREEE in the germline V gene (reference sequence). The CDR3 is 17 residues long. V lost 0 bases and J lost 0, with 12 bases in between. CDR3 sequence: CASSLATGMATNEKLFF. In nucleotides, the CDR3 is TGTGCCAGCAGCTTGGCCACCGGGATGGCAACTAATGAAAAACTGTTTTTT.

This clone was found a few times. This chain connects TRBV7-9 to TRBJ1-2, with 9 bases fitting TRBD1. After removal of 2 bases from V and 4 bases from J, the junction contained 2 bases not matched to a gene. The length of the CDR3 is 14 residues. Germline CDR1 reads SEHNR; CDR2 reads FQNEAQ (reference sequence). The CDR3 spells CASSLLDRGYGYTF. The CDR3, as DNA: TGTGCCAGCAGCTTACTGGACAGGGGCTATGGCTACACCTTC.